This note documents a single T cell receptor beta chain sequence. Residents of 20 to 25 US areas, aged about 18 to 89 years, made up the participants. Cohort allocation depended upon clinical history that participants reported. This sample is drawn from a study of blood T cell repertoires in COVID-19. As for the study in general: T cells, B-cell-depleted T cells, or PBMCs provided the cDNA or gDNA that served as material.

Original processing methods: Quantification of nucleated cells was approximated via reference gene primer amplification. Generated by immunoSEQ multiplex PCR, the TCRdb table keeps only in-frame clones and is missing some. V, J and clone size were drawn from that table, and D and trimming were deduced from the DNA. In the table there are more than 250,000 clones, roughly 89% of which are singletons. The CDR3 extends over 14 amino acids. Germline-derived CDR1 and CDR2 are MGHRA and YSYEKL. The ends lost 3 bases at V and 1 base at J; junction bases unmatched: 2. The receptor was isolated from a woman under 30 with acute COVID-19. Sequencing used PBMCs or T cells enriched from blood (not recorded which). This chain uses TRBV4-1 with TRBJ2-7; 8 bases line up with TRBD1. The CDR3 protein is CASSQDRVSYEQYF. Here the CDR3 DNA reads TGCGCCAGCAGCCAGGACAGGGTTTCCTACGAGCAGTACTTC.